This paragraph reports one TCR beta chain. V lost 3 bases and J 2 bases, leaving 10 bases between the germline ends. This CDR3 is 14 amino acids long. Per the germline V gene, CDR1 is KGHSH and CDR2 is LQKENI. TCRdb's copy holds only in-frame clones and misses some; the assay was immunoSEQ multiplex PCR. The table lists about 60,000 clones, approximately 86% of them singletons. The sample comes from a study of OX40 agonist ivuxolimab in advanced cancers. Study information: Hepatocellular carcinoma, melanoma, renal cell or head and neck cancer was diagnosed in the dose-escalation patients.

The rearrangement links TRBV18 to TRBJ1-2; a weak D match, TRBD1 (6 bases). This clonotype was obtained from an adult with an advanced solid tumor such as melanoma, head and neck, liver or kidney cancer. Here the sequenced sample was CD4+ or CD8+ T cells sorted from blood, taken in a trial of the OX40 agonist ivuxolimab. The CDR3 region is CASSPRDINYGYTF. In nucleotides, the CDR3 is TGTGCCAGCTCACCTAGGGACATCAACTATGGCTACACCTTC. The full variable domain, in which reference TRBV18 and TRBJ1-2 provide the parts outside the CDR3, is NAGVMQNPRHLVRRRGQEARLRCSPMKGHSHVYWYRQLPEEGLKFMVYLQKENIIDESGMPKERFSAEFPKEGPSILRIQQVVRGDSAAYFCASSPRDINYGYTFGSGTRLTVV.